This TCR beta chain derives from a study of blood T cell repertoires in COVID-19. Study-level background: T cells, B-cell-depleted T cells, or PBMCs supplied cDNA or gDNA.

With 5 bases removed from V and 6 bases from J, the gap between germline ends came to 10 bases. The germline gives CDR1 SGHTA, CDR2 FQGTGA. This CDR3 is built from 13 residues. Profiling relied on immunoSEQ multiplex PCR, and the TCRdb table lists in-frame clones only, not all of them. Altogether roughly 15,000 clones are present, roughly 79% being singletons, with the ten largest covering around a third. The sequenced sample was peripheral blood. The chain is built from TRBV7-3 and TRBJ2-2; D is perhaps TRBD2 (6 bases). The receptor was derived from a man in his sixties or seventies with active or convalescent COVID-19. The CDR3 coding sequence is TGTGCCAGCAGCGCCTTAGCGGCCGGGGAGCTGTTTTTT. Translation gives CASSALAAGELFF.